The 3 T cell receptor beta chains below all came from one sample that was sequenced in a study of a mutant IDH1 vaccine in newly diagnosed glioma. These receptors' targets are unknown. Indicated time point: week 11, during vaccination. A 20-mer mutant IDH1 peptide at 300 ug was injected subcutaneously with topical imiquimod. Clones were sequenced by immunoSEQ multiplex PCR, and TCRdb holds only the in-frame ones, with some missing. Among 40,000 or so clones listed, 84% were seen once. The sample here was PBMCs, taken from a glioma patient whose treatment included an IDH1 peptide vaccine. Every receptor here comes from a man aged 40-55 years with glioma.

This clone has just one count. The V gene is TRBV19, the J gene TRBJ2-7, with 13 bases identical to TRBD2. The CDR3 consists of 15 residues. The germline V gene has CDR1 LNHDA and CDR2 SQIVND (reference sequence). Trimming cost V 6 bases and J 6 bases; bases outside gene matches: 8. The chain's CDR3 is CASSPSGLAGSEQYF. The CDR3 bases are TGTGCCAGTAGCCCTTCGGGACTAGCGGGATCCGAGCAGTACTTC.

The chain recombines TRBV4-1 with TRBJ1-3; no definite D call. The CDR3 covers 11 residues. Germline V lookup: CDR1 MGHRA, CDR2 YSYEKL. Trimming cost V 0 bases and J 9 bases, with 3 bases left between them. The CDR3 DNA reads TGCGCCAGCAGCCAAGATGGCACCATATATTTT. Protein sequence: CASSQDGTIYF.

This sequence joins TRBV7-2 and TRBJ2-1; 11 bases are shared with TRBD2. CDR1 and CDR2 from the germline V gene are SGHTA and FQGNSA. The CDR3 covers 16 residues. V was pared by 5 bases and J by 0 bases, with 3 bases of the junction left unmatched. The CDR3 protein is CASSTSGRSSYNEQFF. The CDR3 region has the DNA TGTGCCAGCAGCACTAGCGGGAGAAGCTCCTACAATGAGCAGTTCTTC.